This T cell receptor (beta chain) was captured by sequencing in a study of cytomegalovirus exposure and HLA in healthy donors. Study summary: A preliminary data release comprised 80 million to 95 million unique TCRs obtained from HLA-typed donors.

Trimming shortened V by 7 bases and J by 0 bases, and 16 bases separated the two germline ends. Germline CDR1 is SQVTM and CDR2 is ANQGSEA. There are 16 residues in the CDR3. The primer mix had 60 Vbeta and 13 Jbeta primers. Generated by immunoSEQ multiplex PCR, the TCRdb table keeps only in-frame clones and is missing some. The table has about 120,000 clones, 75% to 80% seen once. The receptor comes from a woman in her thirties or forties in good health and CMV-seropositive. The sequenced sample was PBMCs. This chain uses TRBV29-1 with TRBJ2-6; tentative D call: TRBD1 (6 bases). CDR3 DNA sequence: TGCAGCGCCCTCGGGGACAAACTCTCTGGGGCCAACGTCCTGACTTTC. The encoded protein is CSALGDKLSGANVLTF.